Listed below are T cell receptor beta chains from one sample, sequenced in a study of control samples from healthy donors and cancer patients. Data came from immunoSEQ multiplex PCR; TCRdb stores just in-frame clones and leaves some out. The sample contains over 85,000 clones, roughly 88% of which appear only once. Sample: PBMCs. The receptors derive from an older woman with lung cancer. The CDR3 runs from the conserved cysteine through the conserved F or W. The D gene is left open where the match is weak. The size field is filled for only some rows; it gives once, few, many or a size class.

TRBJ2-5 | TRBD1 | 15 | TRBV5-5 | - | TGTGCCAGCAGCTTCGGGACAGGGAAGGGGGAGGCCCAGTACTTC | CASSFGTGKGEAQYF
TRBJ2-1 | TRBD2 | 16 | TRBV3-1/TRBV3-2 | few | TGTGCCAGCAGCCAAGTCGGCGGGAGGGCCAACAATGAGCAGTTCTTC | CASSQVGGRANNEQFF
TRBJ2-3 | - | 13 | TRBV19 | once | TGTGCCAGTAGTATCCCCCCATCGGATACGCAGTATTTT | CASSIPPSDTQYF
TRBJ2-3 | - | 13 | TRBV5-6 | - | TGTGCCAGCAGCTTGGACCTGACCGATACGCAGTATTTT | CASSLDLTDTQYF
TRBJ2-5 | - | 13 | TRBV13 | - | TGTGCCAGCAGCTTAAACGGCCAAGAGACCCAGTACTTC | CASSLNGQETQYF
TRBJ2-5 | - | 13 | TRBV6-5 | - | TGTGCCAGCAGTAGGGCTAGCCAAGAGACCCAGTACTTC | CASSRASQETQYF
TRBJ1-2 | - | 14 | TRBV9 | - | TGTGCCAGCAGCGTGGGGGGGTACAGCTATGGCTACACCTTC | CASSVGGYSYGYTF
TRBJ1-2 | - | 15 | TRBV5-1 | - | TGCGCCAGCAGCTTGATCGACAGCCTTAACTATGGCTACACCTTC | CASSLIDSLNYGYTF
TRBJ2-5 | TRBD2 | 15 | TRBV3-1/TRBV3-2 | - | TGTGCCAGCAGAGGACTAGCGGGGGGTCAGGAGACCCAGTACTTC | CASRGLAGGQETQYF
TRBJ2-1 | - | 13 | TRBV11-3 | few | TGTGCCAGCAGGCAAACAGGGCTCAATGAGCAGTTCTTC | CASRQTGLNEQFF
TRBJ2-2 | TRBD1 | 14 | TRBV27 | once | TGTGCCATTTGGGACAGGGCGAACACCGGGGAGCTGTTTTTT | CAIWDRANTGELFF
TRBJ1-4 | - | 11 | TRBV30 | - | TGTGCCTGGAGTGTAGGGGAAAAACTGTTTTTT | CAWSVGEKLFF
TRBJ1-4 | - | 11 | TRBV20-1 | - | TGCAGTGCAGCGAATAATGAAAAACTGTTTTTT | CSAANNEKLFF
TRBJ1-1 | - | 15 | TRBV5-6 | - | TGTGCCAGCAGCTTGGATTGGGGGATGAACACTGAAGCTTTCTTT | CASSLDWGMNTEAFF
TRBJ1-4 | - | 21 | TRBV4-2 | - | TGTGCCAGCAGCCCCGAAGGAGGCGACATTTGGTCCCTGGCAACTAATGAAAAACTGTTTTTT | CASSPEGGDIWSLATNEKLFF
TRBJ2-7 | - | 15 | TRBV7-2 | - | TGTGCCAGCAGCTTAGGATTAGCGCGCTCCTACGAGCAGTACTTC | CASSLGLARSYEQYF
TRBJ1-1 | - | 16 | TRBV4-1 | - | TGCGCCAGCAGCCAAACTCCCAGACGGAGGAACACTGAAGCTTTCTTT | CASSQTPRRRNTEAFF
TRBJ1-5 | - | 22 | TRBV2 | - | TGTGCCAGCAGTGATTCCTGGATCTCTAGACAGGCACGCCGGAATAGCAATCAGCCCCAGCATTTT | CASSDSWISRQARRNSNQPQHF
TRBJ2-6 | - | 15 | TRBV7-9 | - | TGTGCCAGCAGTCATCGGTCTTCTGGGGCCAACGTCCTGACTTTC | CASSHRSSGANVLTF
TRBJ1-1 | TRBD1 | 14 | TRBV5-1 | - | TGCGCCAGCAATGGACAGGGGGCCTACACTGAAGCTTTCTTT | CASNGQGAYTEAFF
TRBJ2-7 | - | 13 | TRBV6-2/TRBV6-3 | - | TGTGCCAGCAGTTACCCCCCGACCCCCCCGCAGTACTTC | CASSYPPTPPQYF
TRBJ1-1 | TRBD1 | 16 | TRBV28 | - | TGTGCCAGCGTAAACGGCGGACAGGGGGCGAATACTGAAGCTTTCTTT | CASVNGGQGANTEAFF
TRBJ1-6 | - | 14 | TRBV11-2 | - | TGTGCCAGCAGTTTACAGGGTGGGGCTTCACCCCTCCACTTT | CASSLQGGASPLHF
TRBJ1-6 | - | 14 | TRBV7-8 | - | TGTGCCAGCAGCTTAGGTGAACCCACATCACCCCTCCACTTT | CASSLGEPTSPLHF